This passage covers 26 T cell receptor beta chains from one sample sequenced in a study of blood T cell repertoires in COVID-19. Using immunoSEQ multiplex PCR, the repertoire was profiled, and TCRdb retains in-frame clones only, with some absent. The table has 190,000 or so clones, approximately 80% seen once. Sequenced: PBMCs or T cells enriched from blood (not recorded which). Every receptor here comes from a man between 35 and 55 years old who had recovered from COVID-19.

At least ten counts were recorded for this clone. The chain joins TRBV19 to TRBJ2-1, with D perhaps TRBD2 (6 bases). The CDR3 is 14 amino acids. CDR1 is LNHDA, CDR2 SQIVND, per germline (reference sequence). Deletions cut 7 bases from V and 3 bases from J, with 13 bases between. CDR3 nucleotide sequence: TGTGCCAGTATGGTCGGGGGATACTACAATGAGCAGTTCTTC. It yields the protein CASMVGGYYNEQFF. Full variable domain (outside the CDR3, taken from reference TRBV19 and TRBJ2-1): DGGITQSPKYLFRKEGQNVTLSCEQNLNHDAMYWYRQDPGQGLRLIYYSQIVNDFQKGDIAEGYSVSREKKESFPLTVTSAQKNPTAFYLCASMVGGYYNEQFFGPGTRLTVL.

The chain combines TRBV4-1 with TRBJ1-2, with 8 bases aligning to TRBD1. V lost 0 bases, J lost 3 bases, and 15 bases stayed unmatched. Germline V CDR1 and CDR2: MGHRA, YSYEKL. The CDR3 totals 19 residues. The CDR3 protein is CASSQDFLGRGRFYYGYTF. The CDR3 DNA reads TGCGCCAGCAGCCAAGATTTTTTGGGCAGGGGGCGCTTTTACTATGGCTACACCTTC.

The chain links TRBV5-1 to TRBJ2-7, with a weak D call TRBD1 (6 bases). Germline lookup yields CDR1 SGHRS and CDR2 YFSETQ. The CDR3 is 16 amino acids. V was trimmed by 4 bases and J by 2 bases, leaving 19 bases between them. The CDR3 DNA reads TGCGCCAGCAGCCCCGCTGGGGAGAAGGGGGCCTACGAGCAGTACTTC. It codes for CASSPAGEKGAYEQYF.

This chain connects TRBV25-1 to TRBJ1-6, with a weak D call TRBD1 (6 bases). The CDR3 runs to 14 residues. V gave up 4 bases and J gave up 9 bases, with 13 bases separating them. Germline lookup yields CDR1 MGHDK and CDR2 SYGVNS. For the CDR3, the DNA is TGTGCCAGCAGTGCGGGGGGCTTTGGTTCACCCCTCCACTTT. It codes for CASSAGGFGSPLHF.

The chain is built from TRBV4-3 and TRBJ1-2; D is perhaps TRBD1 (5 bases). V lost 2 bases and J lost 4, with 11 bases in between. CDR1 is LGHNA, CDR2 YSLEER, per germline. CDR3 length: 14 residues. The CDR3 nucleotides are TGCGCCAGCAGCCAAAAACAGGAGTCCTATGGCTACACCTTC. Translating gives CASSQKQESYGYTF.

In this sample, this clone turned up a few times. This chain joins TRBV7-9 and TRBJ2-2; 9 nucleotides match TRBD2. The CDR3 has 17 amino acids. Trimming cost V 4 bases and J 2 bases; bases outside gene matches: 8. The germline V gene has CDR1 SEHNR and CDR2 FQNEAQ (reference sequence). Written as DNA, the CDR3 is TGTGCCAGCAGCTCACCTGCGGGAGGGCCTAACACCGGGGAGCTGTTTTTT. Translated: CASSSPAGGPNTGELFF.

This clone occurred a few times. The V call is TRBV7-9, the J call TRBJ2-1; 7 bases map to TRBD2. This CDR3 has 14 residues. With V trimmed by 8 bases and J by 3 bases, 7 bases remained unmatched. CDR1 SEHNR and CDR2 FQNEAQ come from the germline V gene (reference sequence). The CDR3 nucleotides are TGTGCCAGCTCATCAGCGGGACGCTACAATGAGCAGTTCTTC. Translating gives CASSSAGRYNEQFF.

The chain employs TRBV6-5 and TRBJ2-5, with 7 bases that match TRBD1. V lost 7 bases and J lost 4; bases outside the gene matches: 6. Germline loops: CDR1 MNHEY, CDR2 SVGAGI. The CDR3 totals 13 residues. The CDR3 DNA is TGTGCCAGCACCCCGACAGGGTTAGAGACCCAGTACTTC. Amino acid sequence: CASTPTGLETQYF.

This sequence joins TRBV9 and TRBJ1-4; TRBD1 might be the D (5 bases). The CDR3 extends over 15 amino acids. V was shortened by 0 bases and J by 8 bases, with 14 bases between the two germline ends. In germline, CDR1 is SGDLS, CDR2 YYNGEE. CDR3 nucleotides: TGTGCCAGCAGCGTAGGAAGCAGGGAGGGCGAAAAACTGTTTTTT. It specifies CASSVGSREGEKLFF.

This clone was counted only a few times. The rearrangement uses TRBV28 and TRBJ2-7; D possibly corresponds to TRBD1 (5 bases). Looked up from germline, CDR1 is MDHEN and CDR2 is SYDVKM. The CDR3 has 15 residues. The ends were cut back, 6 bases at V and 3 bases at J, with 18 bases in the middle. In DNA form, the CDR3 reads TGTGCCAGCAGCCGGCCGTCAGGGATGCTCTACGAGCAGTACTTC. It codes for CASSRPSGMLYEQYF.

The chain carries TRBV7-2 and TRBJ2-3; 9 nucleotides line up with TRBD1. Germline V gives CDR1 SGHTA, CDR2 FQGNSA. The CDR3 has 19 amino acids. The J segment lost 6 bases and the V segment lost 5 bases, leaving 21 bases of the junction unmatched. CDR3 in DNA: TGTGCCAGCAGCACCCGGGACAGGGAATTGCTAACAAGATTCGATACGCAGTATTTT. This codes for CASSTRDRELLTRFDTQYF.

The V call is TRBV10-3, the J call TRBJ2-1; maybe TRBD2 (5 bases). Germline V CDR1 and CDR2: ENHRY, SYGVKD. V was cut by 8 bases and J by 8 bases, with 25 bases left in between. CDR3 length: 16 residues. The CDR3 DNA reads as TGTGCCATCGGCAACCGGGCGGGTGCCGAAAAATATGAGCAGTTCTTC. Amino acid sequence: CAIGNRAGAEKYEQFF.

The rearrangement uses TRBV7-2 and TRBJ2-1, with 9 bases aligning to TRBD1. The CDR3 has 16 amino acids. V was clipped by 1 base and J by 6 bases; unmatched bases: 7. The germline V gene encodes CDR1 SGHTA and CDR2 FQGNSA. The CDR3 region has the DNA TGTGCCAGCAGCTTAGGGCCCGCGACAGGGGGCAATGAGCAGTTCTTC. Protein sequence: CASSLGPATGGNEQFF.

V usage is TRBV23-1 and J usage is TRBJ1-1, with D possibly matching TRBD1 (6 bases). TRBV23-1 qualifies as an ORF whose function is uncertain. The CDR3 consists of 16 residues. V lost 4 bases and J 2 bases, leaving 17 bases between the germline ends. CDR3 amino acids: CASSPPATGNNTEAFF. DNA of the CDR3: TGCGCCAGCAGTCCCCCCGCTACAGGGAATAACACTGAAGCTTTCTTT.

This chain uses TRBV9 with TRBJ1-2, with TRBD1 matching over 8 bases. Unmatched junction bases numbered 8, after V lost 4 bases and J lost 3 bases. The CDR3 extends over 15 amino acids. The germline V gene has CDR1 SGDLS and CDR2 YYNGEE. The CDR3 nucleotides read TGTGCCAGCAGCCCACACAGGGGGGGTCACTATGGCTACACCTTC. It yields the protein CASSPHRGGHYGYTF.

CDR3 loop: CASSLAQGRITEAFF. The CDR3 DNA sequence: TGTGCCAGCAGCTTAGCGCAGGGGCGCATCACTGAAGCTTTCTTT. The chain links TRBV7-2 to TRBJ1-1; tentatively, D is TRBD1 (6 bases). CDR3 size: 15 residues. In germline, CDR1 is SGHTA, CDR2 FQGNSA. The V and J ends lost 0 bases and 4 bases respectively, with 12 bases between them.

V is TRBV7-6 and J is TRBJ2-3; D not certain. This CDR3 comprises 15 residues. CDR1 and CDR2 from the germline V gene are SGHVS and FNYEAQ. V was trimmed by 4 bases and J by 0 bases, leaving 11 bases between them. The CDR3, as DNA: TGTGCCAGCAGCTCCACAGCCACTAGCACAGATACGCAGTATTTT. Translated: CASSSTATSTDTQYF.

The chain recombines TRBV5-6 with TRBJ2-3; TRBD2 might be the D (6 bases). CDR3 length equals 16 residues. Looked up from germline, CDR1 is SGHDT and CDR2 is YYEEEE. V lost 6 bases, J lost 0 bases, and 17 bases lay in between. The DNA for the CDR3 is TGTGCCAGCACACGGGGAGGATGGGGTAGCACAGATACGCAGTATTTT. Residues: CASTRGGWGSTDTQYF.

The chain links TRBV6-5 to TRBJ1-1; TRBD1 aligns across 8 bases. Germline CDR1 is MNHEY and CDR2 is SVGAGI. Trimming cost V 4 bases and J 5 bases; bases outside gene matches: 12. The CDR3 runs to 16 residues. CDR3 protein: CASSFTPGGASTEAFF. DNA for the CDR3: TGTGCCAGCAGTTTTACTCCAGGGGGCGCATCTACTGAAGCTTTCTTT.

This sequence joins TRBV5-1 and TRBJ2-5; tentative D call: TRBD2 (5 bases). Trimming pared 0 bases from V and 5 bases from J, leaving 11 bases between. The CDR3 is made up of 14 amino acids. Germline lookup yields CDR1 SGHRS and CDR2 YFSETQ. The CDR3 region has the DNA TGCGCCAGCAGCTTGGGAACTCCGGGGGAGACCCAGTACTTC. The encoded protein is CASSLGTPGETQYF.

This chain connects TRBV18 to TRBJ2-5; 7 bases are shared with TRBD2. Germline V gene data show CDR1 as KGHSH and CDR2 as LQKENI. This CDR3 region has 15 residues. The V segment lost 0 bases and the J segment 2 bases; nucleotides outside the gene matches: 3. This CDR3 reads CASSPPGGWQETQYF. Written as DNA, the CDR3 is TGTGCCAGCTCACCACCGGGAGGGTGGCAAGAGACCCAGTACTTC. The whole variable domain, remainder taken from reference TRBV18 and TRBJ2-5, is NAGVMQNPRHLVRRRGQEARLRCSPMKGHSHVYWYRQLPEEGLKFMVYLQKENIIDESGMPKERFSAEFPKEGPSILRIQQVVRGDSAAYFCASSPPGGWQETQYFGPGTRLLVL.

The V call is TRBV7-2, the J call TRBJ2-7, with D perhaps matching TRBD2 (6 bases). CDR3 length equals 14 residues. V was cut by 1 base and J by 6 bases, with 13 bases left in between. The V gene's germline CDR1 is SGHTA and CDR2 FQGNSA. CDR3 loop: CASSLGGGTGEQYV. The CDR3 nucleotides read TGTGCCAGCAGCTTAGGTGGCGGGACGGGCGAGCAGTACGTC.

This clone was counted only a few times. This sequence joins TRBV2 and TRBJ2-7; possible D gene TRBD1, 5 bases. This CDR3 contains 13 residues. The V end lost 3 bases, the J end lost 0 bases, and 6 bases lay between the germline ends. Germline CDR1 reads SNHLY; CDR2 reads FYNNEI. The CDR3 DNA follows: TGTGCCAGCAGTGAGGGGCTCTCCTACGAGCAGTACTTC. Protein product: CASSEGLSYEQYF.

The chain uses TRBV28 and TRBJ1-5; 7 bases fit TRBD1. Germline V lookup: CDR1 MDHEN, CDR2 SYDVKM. V was clipped by 1 base and J by 0 bases; unmatched bases: 6. The CDR3 extends over 17 amino acids. CDR3 sequence: CASSLLQGRYSNQPQHF. The CDR3 DNA reads TGTGCCAGCAGTTTATTACAGGGGAGATATAGCAATCAGCCCCAGCATTTT.

The rearrangement uses TRBV4-2 and TRBJ1-6; D uncertain. CDR3 size: 17 residues. V was shortened by 0 bases and J by 1 base, with 10 bases between the two germline ends. CDR1 and CDR2 from the germline V gene are LGHNA and YNFKEQ. CDR3 DNA: TGTGCCAGCAGCCAAGATTCGGGGAAGTCCTATAATTCACCCCTCCACTTT. Translating it yields CASSQDSGKSYNSPLHF.

This clone was seen just once. The chain couples TRBV24-1 to TRBJ2-1, with a tentative D call TRBD1 (9 bases). Between the trimmed V and J ends, which lost 3 bases and 8 bases, there was a span of 19 bases. The germline V gene has CDR1 KGHDR and CDR2 SFDVKD. This CDR3 has 16 amino acids. As DNA, the CDR3 is TGTGCCACCAGTGATCCGGGGGGGGACAGGGTGGATGAGCAGTTCTTC. Translating gives CATSDPGGDRVDEQFF.